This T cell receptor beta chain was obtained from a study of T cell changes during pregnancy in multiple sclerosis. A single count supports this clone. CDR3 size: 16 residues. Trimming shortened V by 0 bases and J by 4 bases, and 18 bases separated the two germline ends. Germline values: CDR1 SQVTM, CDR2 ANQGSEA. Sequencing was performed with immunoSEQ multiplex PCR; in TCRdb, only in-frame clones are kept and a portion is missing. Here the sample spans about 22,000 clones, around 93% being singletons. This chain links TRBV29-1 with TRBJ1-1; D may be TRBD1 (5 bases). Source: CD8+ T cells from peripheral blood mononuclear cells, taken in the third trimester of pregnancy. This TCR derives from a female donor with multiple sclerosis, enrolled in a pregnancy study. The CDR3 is CSVEDPGESGGTEAFF. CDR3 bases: TGCAGCGTTGAAGACCCGGGGGAGTCCGGCGGCACTGAAGCTTTCTTT.